A single TCR beta chain is shown here with its context. This sample was taken from a study of T cell changes during pregnancy in multiple sclerosis. Sequencing was performed with immunoSEQ multiplex PCR; in TCRdb, only in-frame clones are kept and a portion is missing. The sample lists more than 75,000 clones, about 94% seen once, with over 2% in the top ten. Trimming cost V 4 bases and J 2 bases; bases outside gene matches: 6. The CDR3 extends over 15 amino acids. Germline V CDR1 and CDR2: SGDLS, YYNGEE. This sequence was found in a female donor with multiple sclerosis, enrolled in a pregnancy study. The chain recombines TRBV9 with TRBJ1-1; 9 positions match TRBD1. The sequencing here drew on peripheral blood, taken in the third trimester of pregnancy. CDR3 region: CASSSGDRANTEAFF. In nucleotides, the CDR3 is TGTGCCAGCAGCTCAGGGGACAGGGCCAACACTGAAGCTTTCTTT.